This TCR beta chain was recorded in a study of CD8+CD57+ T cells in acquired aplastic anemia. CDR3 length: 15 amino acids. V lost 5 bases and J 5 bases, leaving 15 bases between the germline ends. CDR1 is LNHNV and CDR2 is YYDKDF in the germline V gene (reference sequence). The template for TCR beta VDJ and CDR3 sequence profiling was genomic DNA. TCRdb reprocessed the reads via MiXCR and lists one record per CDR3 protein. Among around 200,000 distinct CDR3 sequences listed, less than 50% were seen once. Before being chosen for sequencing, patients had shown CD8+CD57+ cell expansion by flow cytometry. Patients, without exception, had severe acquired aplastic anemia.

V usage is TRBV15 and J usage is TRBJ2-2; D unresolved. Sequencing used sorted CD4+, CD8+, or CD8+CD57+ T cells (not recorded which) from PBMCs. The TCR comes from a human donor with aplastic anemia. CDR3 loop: CATSQRARSTGELFF. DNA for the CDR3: TGTGCCACCAGCCAAAGGGCCCGATCGACCGGGGAGCTGTTTTTT.